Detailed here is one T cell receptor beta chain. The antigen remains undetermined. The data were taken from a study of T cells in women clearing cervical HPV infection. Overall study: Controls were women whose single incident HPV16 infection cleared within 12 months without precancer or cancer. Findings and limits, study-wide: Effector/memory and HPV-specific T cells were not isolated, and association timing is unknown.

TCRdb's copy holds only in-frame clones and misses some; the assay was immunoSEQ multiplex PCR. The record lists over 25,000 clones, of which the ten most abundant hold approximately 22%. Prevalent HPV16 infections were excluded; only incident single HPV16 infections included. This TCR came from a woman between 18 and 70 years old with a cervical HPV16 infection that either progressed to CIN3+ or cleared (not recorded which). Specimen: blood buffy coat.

CDR3 DNA (partial): TGTGCCAGCAGCCCAAATCACTACGAG. This gives the protein CASSPNHYE. The whole CDR3 sequence reads CASSPNHYEQYF. This rearrangement joins TRBV7-9 to TRBJ2-7; no definite D call. The CDR3 goes on 3 residues after the read ends, and that part is filled in from the germline J gene. This CDR3 comprises 12 residues. CDR1 and CDR2 (germline): SEHNR, FQNEAQ (reference sequence). The germline V and J ends were trimmed by 5 bases and 3 bases, with 8 bases remaining between them.